This T cell receptor beta chain was sequenced in a study of cytomegalovirus exposure and HLA in healthy donors. Study details: Some 200 million T cells yielded over 90 million unique TCR beta sequences in earlier analysis. HLA-typed donors were the source of about 90 million unique TCRs held in an early data release. For the roughly 390 genotyped donors, 65% to 90% fell within the Caucasian-associated ancestry cluster.

As to this clone: The antigen is unknown.

After removal of 2 bases from V and 5 bases from J, the junction contained 6 bases not matched to a gene. The CDR3 sequence is 14 residues long. Germline values: CDR1 KGHSH, CDR2 LQKENI. Broader study findings: Association of a missense DCLRE1C variant with TCR beta V- and J-gene trimming was reported in a later analysis.

Primers for the PCR totalled 60 Vbeta and 13 Jbeta. Clones were sequenced by immunoSEQ multiplex PCR, and TCRdb holds only the in-frame ones, with some missing. Of about 140,000 clones listed, 65% to 80% are singletons. Sample: PBMCs. This clonotype was sampled from a man in his forties or fifties in good health and CMV-seropositive. This rearrangement joins TRBV18 to TRBJ2-7; the match to TRBD1 covers 7 bases. CDR3 DNA: TGTGCCAGCTCACCATCGGGCAGGGGGAACGAGCAGTACTTC. This gives the protein CASSPSGRGNEQYF.